This TCR beta chain derives from a study of T cells in women clearing cervical HPV infection. Study results and limitations: Richness plus V gene abundances separated cases from controls with AUC over 0.8. Unknown T-cell numbers per sample may underlie the richness differences. It is unknown whether associations predate infection; no effector/memory or HPV-specific sorting. CIN3+ cases had significantly higher TCR richness than controls; evenness did not differ.

The CDR3 spans 15 residues. V dropped 3 bases and J dropped 2; count of bases not matched to a gene: 3. Germline V CDR1 and CDR2: SEHNR, FQNEAQ (reference sequence). The method was immunoSEQ multiplex PCR; TCRdb's version includes in-frame clones alone and lacks a portion of them. The table for this sample gives roughly 13,000 clones. Notes on this clone: Antigen: not known. The read comes to an end 3 residues before the CDR3 does, leaving the germline J gene to fill in the end.

The clonotype comes from a woman aged 18 to 75 with a cervical HPV16 infection that either progressed to CIN3+ or cleared (not recorded which). The rearrangement links TRBV7-9 to TRBJ2-1; 8 bases line up with TRBD2. Sequencing was done on a sample of blood buffy coat. CDR3: CASSFRAGAYNEQFF. The part of the CDR3 DNA that was read is TGTGCCAGCAGCTTTCGAGCGGGGGCCTACAATGAG.